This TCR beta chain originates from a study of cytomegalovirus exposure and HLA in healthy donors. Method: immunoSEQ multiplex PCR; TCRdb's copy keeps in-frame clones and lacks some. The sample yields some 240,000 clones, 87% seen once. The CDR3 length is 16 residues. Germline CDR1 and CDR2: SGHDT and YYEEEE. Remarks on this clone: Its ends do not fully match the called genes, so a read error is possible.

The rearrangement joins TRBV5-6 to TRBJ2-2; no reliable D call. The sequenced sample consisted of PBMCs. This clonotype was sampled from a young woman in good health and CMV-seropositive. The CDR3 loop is CASSLALVMNAGELFF. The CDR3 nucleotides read TGTGCCAGCAGCTTGGCGCTAGTGATGAACGCCGGGGAGCTGTTTTTT. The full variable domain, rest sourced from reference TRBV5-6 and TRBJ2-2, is DAGVTQSPTHLIKTRGQQVTLRCSPKSGHDTVSWYQQALGQGPQFIFQYYEEEERQRGNFPDRFSGHQFPNYSSELNVNALLLGDSALYLCASSLALVMNAGELFFGEGSRLTVL.